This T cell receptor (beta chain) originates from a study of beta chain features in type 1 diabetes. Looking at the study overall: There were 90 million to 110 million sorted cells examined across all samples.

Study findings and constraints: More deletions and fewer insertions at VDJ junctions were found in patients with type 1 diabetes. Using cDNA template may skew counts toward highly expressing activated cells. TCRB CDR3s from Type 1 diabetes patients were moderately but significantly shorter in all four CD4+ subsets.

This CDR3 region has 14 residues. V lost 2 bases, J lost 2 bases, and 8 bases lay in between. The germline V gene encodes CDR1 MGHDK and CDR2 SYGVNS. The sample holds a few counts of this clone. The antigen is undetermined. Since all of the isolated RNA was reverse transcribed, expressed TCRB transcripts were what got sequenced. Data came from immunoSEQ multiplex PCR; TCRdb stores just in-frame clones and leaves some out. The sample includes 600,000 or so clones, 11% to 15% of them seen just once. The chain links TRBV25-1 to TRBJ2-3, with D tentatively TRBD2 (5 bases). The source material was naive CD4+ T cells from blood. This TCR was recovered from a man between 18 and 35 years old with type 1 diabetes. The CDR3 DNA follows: TGTGCCAGCAGTGAACCTAGCATCACAGATACGCAGTATTTT. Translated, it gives CASSEPSITDTQYF.